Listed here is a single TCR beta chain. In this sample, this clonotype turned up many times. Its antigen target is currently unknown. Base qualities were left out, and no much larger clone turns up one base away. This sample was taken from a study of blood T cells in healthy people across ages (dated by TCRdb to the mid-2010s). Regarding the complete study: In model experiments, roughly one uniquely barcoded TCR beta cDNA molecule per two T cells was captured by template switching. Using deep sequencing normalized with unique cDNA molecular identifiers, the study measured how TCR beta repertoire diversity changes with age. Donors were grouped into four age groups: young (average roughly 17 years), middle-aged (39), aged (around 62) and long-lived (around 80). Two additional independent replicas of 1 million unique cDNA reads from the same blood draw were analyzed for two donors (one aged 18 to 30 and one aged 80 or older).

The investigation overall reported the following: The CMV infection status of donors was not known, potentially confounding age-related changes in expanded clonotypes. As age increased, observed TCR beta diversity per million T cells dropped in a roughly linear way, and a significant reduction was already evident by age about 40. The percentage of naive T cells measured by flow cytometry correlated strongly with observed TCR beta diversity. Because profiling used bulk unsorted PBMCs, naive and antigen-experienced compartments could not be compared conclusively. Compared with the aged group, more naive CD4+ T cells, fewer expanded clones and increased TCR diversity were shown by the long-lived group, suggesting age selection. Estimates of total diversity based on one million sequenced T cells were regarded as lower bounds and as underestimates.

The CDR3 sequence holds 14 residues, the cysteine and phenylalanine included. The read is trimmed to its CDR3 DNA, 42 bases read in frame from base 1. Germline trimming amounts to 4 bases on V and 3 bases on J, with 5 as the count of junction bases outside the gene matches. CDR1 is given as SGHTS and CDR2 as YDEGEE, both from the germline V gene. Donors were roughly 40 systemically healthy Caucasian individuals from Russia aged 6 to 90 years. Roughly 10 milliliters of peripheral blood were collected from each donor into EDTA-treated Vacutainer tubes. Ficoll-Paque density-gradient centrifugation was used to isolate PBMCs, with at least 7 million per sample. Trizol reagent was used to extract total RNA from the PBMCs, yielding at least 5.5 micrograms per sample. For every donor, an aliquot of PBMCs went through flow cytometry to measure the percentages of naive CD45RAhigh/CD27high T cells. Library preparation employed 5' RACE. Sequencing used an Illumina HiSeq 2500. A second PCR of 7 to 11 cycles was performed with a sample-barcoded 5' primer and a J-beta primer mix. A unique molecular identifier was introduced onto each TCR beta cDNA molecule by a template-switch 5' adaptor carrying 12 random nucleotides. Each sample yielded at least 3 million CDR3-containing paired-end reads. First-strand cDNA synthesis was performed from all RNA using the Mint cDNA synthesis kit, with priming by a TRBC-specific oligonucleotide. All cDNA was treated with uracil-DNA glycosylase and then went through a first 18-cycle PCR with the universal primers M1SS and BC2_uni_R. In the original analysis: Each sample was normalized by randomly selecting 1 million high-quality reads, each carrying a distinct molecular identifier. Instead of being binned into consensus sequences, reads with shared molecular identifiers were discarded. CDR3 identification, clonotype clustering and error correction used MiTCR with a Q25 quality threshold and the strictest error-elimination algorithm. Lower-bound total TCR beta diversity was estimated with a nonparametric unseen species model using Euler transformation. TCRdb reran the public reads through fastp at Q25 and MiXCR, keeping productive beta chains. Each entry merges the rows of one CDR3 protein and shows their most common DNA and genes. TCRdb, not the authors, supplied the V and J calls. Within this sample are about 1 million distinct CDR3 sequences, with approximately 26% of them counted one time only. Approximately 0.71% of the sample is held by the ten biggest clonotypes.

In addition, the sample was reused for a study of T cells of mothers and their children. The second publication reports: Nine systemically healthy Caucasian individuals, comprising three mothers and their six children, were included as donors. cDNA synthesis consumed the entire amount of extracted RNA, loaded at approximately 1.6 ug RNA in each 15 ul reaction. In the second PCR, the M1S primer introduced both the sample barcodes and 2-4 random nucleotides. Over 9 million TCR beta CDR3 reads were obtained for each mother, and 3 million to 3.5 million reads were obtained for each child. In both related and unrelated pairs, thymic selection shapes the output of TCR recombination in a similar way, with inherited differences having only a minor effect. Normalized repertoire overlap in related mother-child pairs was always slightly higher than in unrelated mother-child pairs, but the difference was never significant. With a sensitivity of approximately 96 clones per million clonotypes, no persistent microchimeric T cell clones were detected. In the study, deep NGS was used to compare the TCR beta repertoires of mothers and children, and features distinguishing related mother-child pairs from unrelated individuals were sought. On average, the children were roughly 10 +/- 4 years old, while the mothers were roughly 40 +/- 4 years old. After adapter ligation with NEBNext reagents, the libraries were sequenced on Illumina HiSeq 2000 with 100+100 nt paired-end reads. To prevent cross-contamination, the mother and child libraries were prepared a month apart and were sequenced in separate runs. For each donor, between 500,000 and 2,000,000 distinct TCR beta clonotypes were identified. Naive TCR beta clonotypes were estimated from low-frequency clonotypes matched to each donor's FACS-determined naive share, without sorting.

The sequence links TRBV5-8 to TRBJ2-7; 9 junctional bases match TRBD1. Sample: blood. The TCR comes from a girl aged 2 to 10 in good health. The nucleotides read TGTGCCAGCAGCCGGGGACAGGGAGGCTACGAGCAGTACTTC. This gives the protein CASSRGQGGYEQYF. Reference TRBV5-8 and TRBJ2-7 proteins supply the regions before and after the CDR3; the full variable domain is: EAGVTQSPTHLIKTRGQQATLRCSPISGHTSVYWYQQALGLGLQFLLWYDEGEERNRGNFPPRFSGRQFPNYSSELNVNALELEDSALYLCASSRGQGGYEQYFGPGTRLTVT.